This TCR beta chain is from a study of blood T cell repertoires in COVID-19. For the study at large: Acute and convalescent COVID-19 samples came from the United States, Italy and Spain. PBMCs, B-cell-depleted T cells, or T cells provided the cDNA or gDNA that made up the material.

Some clones are missing from TCRdb's copy, which holds only in-frame ones; the method was immunoSEQ multiplex PCR. The repertoire consists of hundreds of thousands of clones, with approximately 89% occurring once and the leading ten covering around 9.5%. Trimming removed 0 bases at V and 7 bases at J, with 12 bases between. The CDR3 contains 14 residues. Per germline, CDR1 SGHTA and CDR2 FQGNSA. The sequence derives from a woman in her 40s who had recovered from COVID-19. This chain joins TRBV7-2 and TRBJ1-2; a weak D match, TRBD1 (5 bases). The sample taken for sequencing was PBMCs or T cells enriched from blood (not recorded which). The CDR3 spells CASSLAAGLSGYTF. The CDR3 DNA reads as TGTGCCAGCAGCTTAGCGGCAGGGTTAAGTGGCTACACCTTC. Combining the CDR3 with reference TRBV7-2 and TRBJ1-2 gives the whole variable domain GAGVSQSPSNKVTEKGKDVELRCDPISGHTALYWYRQSLGQGLEFLIYFQGNSAPDKSGLPSDRFSAERTGGSVSTLTIQRTQQEDSAVYLCASSLAAGLSGYTFGSGTRLTVV.